Each of the 3 T cell receptor beta chains below was sequenced from the same sample in a study of CD8+CD57+ T cells in acquired aplastic anemia (dated by TCRdb to about 2018). TCRdb shows the sequencer as Illumina HiSeq 2000. Profiling of TCR beta VDJ combinations and CDR3 sequences used genomic DNA as the template. TCRdb passed the public sequencing reads through fastp at Q25 and MiXCR, retaining productive beta sequences. Merged by CDR3 protein, the rows form single entries marked with the most common genes and DNA. This sample has 180,000 or so distinct CDR3 sequences in its table, and around 48% of those were observed once. The biggest ten clones account for around 2% of the sample. Patients chosen for sequencing had shown expansion of CD8+CD57+ cells by flow cytometry. The source material was sorted CD4+, CD8+, or CD8+CD57+ T cells (not recorded which) from PBMCs. These receptors all come from a human donor with aplastic anemia.

The chain carries TRBV24-1 and TRBJ2-7; D gene uncertain. The CDR3 runs 13 residues. V lost 4 bases to trimming and J lost 4 bases, with 10 bases between them. Germline V CDR1 and CDR2: KGHDR, SFDVKD. As DNA, the CDR3 is TGTGCCACCAGTGACGCCCGAATTTACGAGCAGTACTTC. This sequence encodes CATSDARIYEQYF.

This clonotype was seen ten or more times. This chain joins TRBV5-4 and TRBJ1-6, with 7 nucleotides matching TRBD1. V was pared by 4 bases and J by 9 bases, with 7 bases of the junction left unmatched. The germline CDR1 and CDR2 sequences are SGHNT and YYREEE (reference sequence). CDR3 length: 14 residues. CDR3 bases: TGTGCCAGCAGCCAGGGACAGATCGCTTCACCCCTCCACTTT. It translates to CASSQGQIASPLHF.

CDR3 in amino acids: CSARDPAGVTYEQYF. The CDR3 DNA follows: TGCAGTGCTAGAGATCCGGCAGGCGTCACCTACGAGCAGTACTTC. This chain connects TRBV20-1 to TRBJ2-7, with no clear D. The CDR3 runs 15 residues. With 0 bases removed from V and 2 bases from J, the gap between germline ends came to 14 bases. Germline-derived CDR1 and CDR2 are DFQATT and SNEGSKA (reference sequence).